These 10 T cell receptor beta chains came from one sample sequenced in a study of Graves' ophthalmopathy and Graves' hyperthyroidism. Amplification from RNA transcripts yielded the TCR beta CDR3 regions. First-round RT-PCR used HTBI primers; second-round multiplex PCR followed. MiXCR, applied by TCRdb to the multiplex PCR reads, yields one record per CDR3 protein. This table has about 480,000 distinct CDR3 sequences, roughly an eighth appearing once. Sequencing was performed on blood. Receptors were obtained from a young woman with Graves' ophthalmopathy.

This clonotype occurred many times. This chain uses TRBV11-3 with TRBJ1-1; tentatively, D is TRBD1 (6 bases). V lost 5 bases to trimming and J lost 5 bases, with 18 bases between them. Germline V gene lookup returns CDR1 SGHNT and CDR2 YENEEA. The CDR3 loop spans 15 amino acids. CDR3 loop: CASSLASGGRTEAFF. For the CDR3, the DNA is TGTGCCAGCAGCCTCGCTTCGGGGGGCAGGACTGAAGCTTTCTTT.

This clonotype was counted ten times or more. The genes are TRBV7-9 and TRBJ1-1, with 7 bases lining up with TRBD1. J was trimmed by 4 bases and V by 5 bases; bases with no gene match: 10. Germline CDR1 is SEHNR and CDR2 is FQNEAQ (reference sequence). CDR3 size: 15 residues. The CDR3 sequence is CASSTTRQGVTEAFF. The CDR3 nucleotides read TGTGCCAGCAGCACTACGAGACAGGGCGTCACTGAAGCTTTCTTT. Supplemented by reference TRBV7-9 and TRBJ1-1, the full variable domain reads DTGVSQNPRHKITKRGQNVTFRCDPISEHNRLYWYRQTLGQGPEFLTYFQNEAQLEKSRLLSDRFSAERPKGSFSTLEIQRTEQGDSAMYLCASSTTRQGVTEAFFGQGTRLTVV.

At least ten counts were recorded for this clonotype. V and J are TRBV15 and TRBJ2-2; D gene unclear. Trimming took 1 base from V and 1 from J, leaving 10 bases between them. The CDR3 is 16 residues long. Germline V gene data show CDR1 as LNHNV and CDR2 as YYDKDF (reference sequence). CDR3 region: CATSRGIQLNTGELFF. The CDR3 DNA sequence: TGTGCCACCAGCAGAGGGATACAGTTGAACACCGGGGAGCTGTTTTTT.

The sample holds many counts of this clonotype. V and J are TRBV20-1 and TRBJ1-2, with D perhaps matching TRBD1 (5 bases). Germline loops: CDR1 DFQATT, CDR2 SNEGSKA (reference sequence). The length of the CDR3 is 15 residues. The V end lost 0 bases, the J end lost 4 bases, and 15 bases lay between the germline ends. Written as DNA, the CDR3 is TGCAGTGCTAGAGATCTGGTCCAGAGGGGCTATGGCTACACCTTC. Translating it yields CSARDLVQRGYGYTF.

V gene TRBV11-1 combines with J gene TRBJ2-7; 9 nucleotides match TRBD1. CDR1 and CDR2 (germline): SGHAT, FQDESV (reference sequence). J lost 3 bases, V lost 2 bases, and 8 bases had no gene match. CDR3 length: 16 residues. The chain's CDR3 is CASSLSWTGANYEQYF. The CDR3, as DNA: TGTGCCAGCAGCTTATCATGGACAGGGGCAAACTACGAGCAGTACTTC.

The rearrangement joins TRBV28 to TRBJ1-1; the D is unclear. Germline lookup yields CDR1 MDHEN and CDR2 SYDVKM. The CDR3 runs 16 residues. V was shortened by 3 bases and J by 3 bases, with 17 bases between the two germline ends. In nucleotides, the CDR3 is TGTGCCAGCAGTTTCAGTCGGGCGGACGGGGACACTGAAGCTTTCTTT. Translated: CASSFSRADGDTEAFF.

A few counts support this clonotype. The rearrangement joins TRBV3-1 to TRBJ2-7; D is possibly TRBD1 or TRBD2 (5 bases each). Germline CDR1 LGHDT, CDR2 YNNKEL (reference sequence). V dropped 4 bases and J dropped 7 bases, with 17 bases sitting between them. This CDR3 comprises 14 residues. The CDR3, as DNA: TGTGCCAGCAGCCGCGGGCTAGGGGCAGAGGAGCAGTACTTC. This codes for CASSRGLGAEEQYF.

This clonotype was observed a handful of times. This rearrangement joins TRBV4-1 to TRBJ2-6, with D possibly matching TRBD2 (6 bases). Germline V gene data show CDR1 as MGHRA and CDR2 as YSYEKL. The CDR3 extends over 21 amino acids. The germline V and J ends were trimmed by 0 bases and 3 bases, with 24 bases remaining between them. The CDR3 spells CASSQDGTLGGTRNGANVLTF. The CDR3 bases are TGCGCCAGCAGCCAAGACGGGACCCTAGGAGGGACCCGGAATGGGGCCAACGTCCTGACTTTC.

This clonotype was recorded at least ten times. The gene calls are TRBV19 and TRBJ1-1; TRBD1 is a possible D gene (5 bases). This CDR3 is 15 amino acids long. Germline V gene sequence: CDR1 LNHDA, CDR2 SQIVND (reference sequence). V gave up 3 bases and J gave up 0 bases, with 11 bases separating them. The CDR3 region is CASSIGAAVNTEAFF. The CDR3 DNA sequence: TGTGCCAGTAGTATTGGGGCGGCGGTGAACACTGAAGCTTTCTTT. The full variable domain, completed using reference TRBV19 and TRBJ1-1, is DGGITQSPKYLFRKEGQNVTLSCEQNLNHDAMYWYRQDPGQGLRLIYYSQIVNDFQKGDIAEGYSVSREKKESFPLTVTSAQKNPTAFYLCASSIGAAVNTEAFFGQGTRLTVV.

The chain recombines TRBV6-5 with TRBJ2-7; 11 nucleotides match TRBD1. The CDR3 covers 16 residues. CDR1 is MNHEY, CDR2 SVGAGI, per germline. With 2 bases clipped from V and 3 bases from J, the junction kept 6 bases outside the gene matches. The CDR3 DNA reads as TGTGCCAGCAGTTACGGTACCGGGACAGGGGGCTACGAGCAGTACTTC. Protein sequence: CASSYGTGTGGYEQYF.